The clone carrying this T cell receptor beta chain occurred once. The antigen remains undetermined. This sample includes further DNA sequences coding for the same CDR3. The data belong to a study of shared clonotypes between healthy human individuals. Here immunoSEQ multiplex PCR was the method, and the copy in TCRdb shows in-frame clones only, minus some. The sample consists of around 2.5 million clones, 80% to 95% of them appearing once. A split of CD4+ cells into CD45RA+ naive and CD45RA-negative memory subsets was performed. General study findings and limits: Only blood was sampled, and tissue TCR repertoires likely differ from blood ones.

The junction had 3 bases not matched to a gene; V was cut back by 5 bases and J by 6 bases. The CDR3 length is 14 residues. The germline CDR1 and CDR2 sequences are SEHNR and FQNEAQ (reference sequence). The V call is TRBV7-9, the J call TRBJ2-3; 12 bases are shared with TRBD1. This receptor was identified in a man aged 18-30 years in good health. Some clones in this sample may be carry-over from other donors' samples. Sequenced: naive CD4+ T cells from PBMCs. Stated subset: CD45RA+ positively selected. The CDR3, as DNA: TGTGCCAGCAGCCGGGACAGGGGGCCCGATACGCAGTATTTT. Amino acids: CASSRDRGPDTQYF. Full variable domain (rest looked up from reference TRBV7-9 and TRBJ2-3): DTGVSQNPRHKITKRGQNVTFRCDPISEHNRLYWYRQTLGQGPEFLTYFQNEAQLEKSRLLSDRFSAERPKGSFSTLEIQRTEQGDSAMYLCASSRDRGPDTQYFGPGTRLTVL.